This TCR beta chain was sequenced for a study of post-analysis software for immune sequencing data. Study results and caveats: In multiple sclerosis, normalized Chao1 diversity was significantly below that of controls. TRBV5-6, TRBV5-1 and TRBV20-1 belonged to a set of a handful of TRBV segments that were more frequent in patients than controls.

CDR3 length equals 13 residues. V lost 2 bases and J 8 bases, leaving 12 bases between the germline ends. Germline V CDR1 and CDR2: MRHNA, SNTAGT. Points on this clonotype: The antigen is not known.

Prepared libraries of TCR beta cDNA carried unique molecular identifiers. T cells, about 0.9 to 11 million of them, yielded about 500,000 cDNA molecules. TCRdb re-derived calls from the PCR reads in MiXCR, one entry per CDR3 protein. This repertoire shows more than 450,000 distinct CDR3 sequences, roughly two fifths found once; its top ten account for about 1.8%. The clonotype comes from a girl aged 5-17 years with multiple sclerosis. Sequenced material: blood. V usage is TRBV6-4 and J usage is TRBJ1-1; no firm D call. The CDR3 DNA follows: TGTGCCAGCAGTGACCCGCCATTCTCCGAAGCTTTCTTT. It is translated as CASSDPPFSEAFF.